Listed here is a single T cell receptor beta chain. The data were taken from a study of blood T cell repertoires in COVID-19. Overall study context: The United States, Italy and Spain supplied acute and convalescent COVID-19 samples. The cDNA or gDNA used as material had been derived from T cells, B-cell-depleted T cells, or PBMCs.

Trimming took 3 bases from V and 4 from J; bases not matched to a gene: 4. The CDR3 spans 15 residues. Germline V lookup: CDR1 SGDLS, CDR2 YYNGEE. Per the original data handling: Scientists estimated how many nucleated cells there were by amplifying reference gene primers. The method was immunoSEQ multiplex PCR; TCRdb's version includes in-frame clones alone and lacks a portion of them. Clonal size and the V and J genes are those of that table, whereas D and trimming came from the DNA. The sample records some 270,000 clones, approximately 85% being singletons. The sample comprised peripheral blood. The chain couples TRBV9 to TRBJ2-7; 13 bases agree with TRBD2. This clonotype was sampled from a woman in her 70s with acute or convalescent COVID-19. The CDR3 protein is CASSGTSGGRYEQYF. CDR3 in DNA: TGTGCCAGCAGCGGGACTAGCGGGGGTCGTTACGAGCAGTACTTC.